This passage covers 17 T cell receptor beta chains from one sample sequenced in a study of patients and donors after allogeneic stem cell transplantation. A single record per CDR3 protein comes from TCRdb applying MiXCR to the RT-PCR reads. The sample records some 150,000 distinct CDR3 sequences, 30% to 45% being singletons. Sequences were obtained from blood, either unsorted or a sorted T cell fraction (not recorded which). The receptors stem from a human donor who was either an allogeneic HSCT recipient or a stem cell or donor lymphocyte infusion donor (not recorded which). It is not recorded whose cells these are; they may come from a transplant donor.

J is TRBJ1-5 and V is TRBV12-3 or TRBV12-4; TRBD1 is a possible D gene (6 bases). V was shortened by 3 bases and J by 4 bases, with 16 bases between the two germline ends. This CDR3 comprises 16 residues. CDR3 coding DNA: TGTGCCAGCAGTTTCAGCTGGACAGAGCTAAATCAGCCCCAGCATTTT. This gives the protein CASSFSWTELNQPQHF.

V and J are TRBV6-2 or TRBV6-3 and TRBJ1-5; 7 nucleotides agree with TRBD1. The CDR3 extends over 16 amino acids. Germline V gene sequence: CDR1 MNHEY, CDR2 SVGEGT. V shed 5 bases, J shed 6 bases, and the junction held 13 bases outside the gene matches. CDR3 residues: CASSDFQGVHSQPQHF. The CDR3 DNA reads as TGTGCCAGCAGTGACTTTCAGGGGGTGCACAGTCAGCCCCAGCATTTT.

The chain recombines TRBV6-2 or TRBV6-3 with TRBJ2-5; a weak D match, TRBD2 (6 bases). The germline V and J ends were trimmed by 1 base and 9 bases, with 18 bases remaining between them. Germline CDR1 MNHEY, CDR2 SVGEGT. The CDR3 is made up of 15 amino acids. The CDR3 sequence: CASSYLGLRIGAQYF. Here the CDR3 DNA reads TGTGCCAGCAGTTACTTGGGACTCCGGATTGGGGCCCAGTACTTC.

J is TRBJ2-1 and V is TRBV3-1; 9 nucleotides line up with TRBD2. The length of the CDR3 is 17 residues. CDR1 is LGHDT, CDR2 YNNKEL, per germline (reference sequence). V trimming: 0 bases; J trimming: 5 bases; junction bases outside the gene matches: 8. The CDR3 loop reads CASSQDLLAGHHNEQFF. The CDR3, as DNA: TGTGCCAGCAGCCAAGATTTGCTAGCGGGGCACCACAATGAGCAGTTCTTC.

The chain carries TRBV6-5 and TRBJ1-1; D not resolved. Trimming took 6 bases from V and 0 from J, leaving 5 bases between them. This CDR3 comprises 12 residues. The germline V gene has CDR1 MNHEY and CDR2 SVGAGI. The CDR3 is CASSRMNTEAFF. CDR3 sequence (DNA): TGTGCCAGCAGCCGTATGAACACTGAAGCTTTCTTT.

The chain combines TRBV6-2 or TRBV6-3 with TRBJ1-2; 8 positions match TRBD1. V dropped 0 bases and J dropped 1; count of bases not matched to a gene: 7. The CDR3 totals 17 residues. CDR1 is MNHEY and CDR2 is SVGEGT in the germline V gene. CDR3 coding DNA: TGTGCCAGCAGTTACTCTACTCGCGGACAGGGTAACTATGGCTACACCTTC. It translates to CASSYSTRGQGNYGYTF.

The V gene is TRBV10-3, the J gene TRBJ1-1; D is unresolved. V was trimmed by 3 bases and J by 1 base, leaving 9 bases between them. The CDR3 totals 14 residues. Germline values: CDR1 ENHRY, CDR2 SYGVKD. For the CDR3, the DNA is TGTGCCATCAGTGAACGACATCAGAACACTGAAGCTTTCTTT. Translating it yields CAISERHQNTEAFF.

This clonotype was counted many times. The chain is built from TRBV4-3 and TRBJ1-2; 9 bases fit TRBD1. The CDR3 has 16 amino acids. Losses at the gene ends were 1 base for V and 5 bases for J; bases not matched to a gene: 8. CDR1 is LGHNA, CDR2 YSLEER, per germline. Written as DNA, the CDR3 is TGCGCCAGCAGCCAAGGGACAGGGGTGAGCATTTATGGCTACACCTTC. Translation gives CASSQGTGVSIYGYTF.

V and J are TRBV10-3 and TRBJ1-2; D possibly corresponds to TRBD1 (6 bases). Germline V CDR1 and CDR2: ENHRY, SYGVKD. V dropped 3 bases and J dropped 4 bases, with 21 bases sitting between them. The CDR3 is 17 residues long. In DNA, the CDR3 is TGTGCCATCAGTGACCACCACGAACGGGGGCGCCGCTATGGCTACACCTTC. Translating it yields CAISDHHERGRRYGYTF.

This clonotype was counted a few times. The V gene is TRBV11-2, the J gene TRBJ2-3, with D possibly being TRBD1 or TRBD2 (5 bases each). Trimming pared 3 bases from V and 4 bases from J, leaving 11 bases between. There are 14 residues in the CDR3. Per the germline V gene, CDR1 is SGHAT and CDR2 is FQNNGV. The CDR3 DNA is TGTGCCAGCAGCTTCGGGGCCAACGCAGATACGCAGTATTTT. Translating it yields CASSFGANADTQYF.

This clonotype turned up a few times. The chain has TRBV9 and TRBJ1-1, with D unresolved. The CDR3 has 11 residues. Germline loops: CDR1 SGDLS, CDR2 YYNGEE. V dropped 3 bases and J dropped 6 bases, with 6 bases sitting between them. The CDR3: CASSAGPEAFF. CDR3 DNA: TGTGCCAGCAGCGCCGGCCCTGAAGCTTTCTTT.

This clonotype was seen only a few times. The V and J genes are TRBV4-2 and TRBJ1-5; weak D call: TRBD1 (6 bases). In germline, CDR1 is LGHNA, CDR2 YNFKEQ. CDR3 length equals 14 residues. V lost 6 bases to trimming and J lost 7 bases, with 16 bases between them. The CDR3 loop reads CASRQRYGGQPQHF. Here the CDR3 DNA reads TGTGCCAGCAGACAAAGATATGGGGGCCAGCCCCAGCATTTT.

This clonotype came up a few times. The chain joins TRBV12-3 or TRBV12-4 to TRBJ1-1; no reliable D call. This CDR3 spans 15 amino acids. The V gene lost 3 bases and the J gene lost 3 bases, with 14 bases spanning the gap. CDR3 in amino acids: CASSLVPVSHTEAFF. DNA of the CDR3: TGTGCCAGCAGTTTGGTCCCTGTATCGCACACTGAAGCTTTCTTT.

This chain links TRBV2 with TRBJ1-5; the match to TRBD1 covers 7 bases. Germline loops: CDR1 SNHLY, CDR2 FYNNEI. CDR3 length: 13 amino acids. This chain's CDR3 is CAQGGYSNQPQHF. CDR3 sequence (DNA): TGTGCTCAGGGGGGATACAGCAATCAGCCCCAGCATTTT.

For the CDR3, the DNA is TGTGCCAGCAGTCCTCGATCGGGGGATCAGCCCCAGCATTTT. It specifies CASSPRSGDQPQHF. The V gene is TRBV12-3 or TRBV12-4, the J gene TRBJ1-5; D may be TRBD1 (5 bases). V lost 5 bases to trimming and J lost 5 bases, with 13 bases between them. The CDR3 has 14 amino acids.

This rearrangement joins TRBV19 to TRBJ1-5; the D gene is possibly TRBD1 (5 bases). CDR3 length equals 15 residues. V was shortened by 9 bases and J by 1 base, with 16 bases between the two germline ends. Germline V lookup: CDR1 LNHDA, CDR2 SQIVND (reference sequence). This chain's CDR3 is CASTWTQRSNQPQHF. The CDR3 coding sequence is TGTGCCAGCACTTGGACACAGAGAAGCAATCAGCCCCAGCATTTT.

The chain uses TRBV7-8 and TRBJ1-2; D not resolved. Trimming removed 4 bases from V and 4 bases from J, with 13 bases in between. Germline values: CDR1 SGHVS, CDR2 FQNEAQ. The CDR3 spans 14 residues. The CDR3 nucleotides read TGTGCCAGCAGCTCGACGACGGTGGGCTATGGCTACACCTTC. It specifies CASSSTTVGYGYTF.